These 2 T cell receptor beta chains came from one sample sequenced in a study of T cells after yellow fever vaccination. TCRdb fed the 5' RACE reads into MiXCR, producing one record per CDR3 protein. The table includes 200,000 to 300,000 distinct CDR3 sequences, around 6.7% detected once. Source: CD4+ T cells sorted from PBMCs, taken on the day of the yellow fever booster vaccination. Source of these receptors: a man aged 25 to 45 who received the YFV17D yellow fever vaccine.

The V call is TRBV10-3, the J call TRBJ2-3; the D gene could be TRBD1 or TRBD2 (5 bases each). V was clipped by 2 bases and J by 0 bases, with 21 bases between them. The CDR3 runs 19 residues. Germline V gives CDR1 ENHRY, CDR2 SYGVKD. The CDR3 DNA sequence: TGTGCCATCAGTGAGCCATGGGGAAGATGGGGGACCAGCACAGATACGCAGTATTTT. Residues: CAISEPWGRWGTSTDTQYF.

This clonotype came up a few times. The V gene is TRBV7-9, the J gene TRBJ2-5; the D is unclear. V was clipped by 4 bases and J by 2 bases, with 14 bases between them. The germline gives CDR1 SEHNR, CDR2 FQNEAQ (reference sequence). The CDR3 has 15 amino acids. CDR3 sequence: CASSSPRGTQETQYF. CDR3 coding DNA: TGTGCCAGCAGCTCCCCCCGCGGAACACAAGAGACCCAGTACTTC.